Shown below are 27 T cell receptor beta chains from a single sample sequenced in a study of cytomegalovirus exposure and HLA in healthy donors. Primers included in the PCR were 60 Vbeta and 13 Jbeta primers. Measured with immunoSEQ multiplex PCR; TCRdb has only the in-frame clones, and not every one. The sample lists 160,000 or so clones; about 80% were seen once. The source material was PBMCs. The receptors originated from a man aged 25 to 45 in good health and CMV-seropositive.

CDR3 coding DNA: TGTGCCAGCAGCCTTGTACAAGAGACCCAGTACTTC. Its translation: CASSLVQETQYF. This sequence joins TRBV5-6 and TRBJ2-5; D is unclear. Germline lookup yields CDR1 SGHDT and CDR2 YYEEEE. V was clipped by 4 bases and J by 2 bases, with 6 bases between them. This CDR3 contains 12 residues.

This rearrangement joins TRBV4-1 to TRBJ1-5; possibly TRBD1 for D (5 bases). V lost 3 bases and J 5 bases, leaving 11 bases between the germline ends. Germline loops: CDR1 MGHRA, CDR2 YSYEKL. The CDR3 has 14 residues. The CDR3 coding sequence is TGCGCCAGCAGCCATGACAGAGCCTATCAGCCCCAGCATTTT. Protein product: CASSHDRAYQPQHF.

This clone has a single count. V is TRBV21-1 and J is TRBJ2-2; the table's D call, TRBD2, has no DNA check behind it. TRBV21-1 is a pseudogene locus. CDR3 length equals 16 residues. The CDR3 protein is CASSSGTLHGTGELFF. As DNA, the CDR3 is TGTGCCAGCAGCAGCGGGACCCTCCACGGGACCGGGGAGCTGTTTTTT.

The J gene is TRBJ2-7, the V gene TRBV28, with D tentatively TRBD2 (7 bases). CDR1 and CDR2 from the germline V gene are MDHEN and SYDVKM. The CDR3 contains 16 residues. The germline V and J ends were trimmed by 7 bases and 2 bases, with 21 bases remaining between them. CDR3 sequence reads: CASNPGGQGSTYEQYF. In DNA, the CDR3 is TGTGCCAGCAACCCCGGGGGGCAGGGTAGTACCTACGAGCAGTACTTC.

The chain recombines TRBV6-6 with TRBJ1-4, with D hard to call. Trimming took off 10 bases at V and 5 bases at J, with 14 bases between the two ends. Germline CDR1 MNHNY, CDR2 SVGAGI (reference sequence). The CDR3 length is 13 residues. The CDR3: CANNRLRNEKLFF. CDR3 nucleotides: TGTGCCAATAATCGCCTTAGAAATGAAAAACTGTTTTTT.

The gene calls are TRBV4-1 and TRBJ1-2; perhaps TRBD1 as D (5 bases). Per germline, CDR1 MGHRA and CDR2 YSYEKL. The ends were cut back, 1 base at V and 5 bases at J, with 11 bases in the middle. CDR3 length: 14 residues. The CDR3 DNA reads TGCGCCAGCAGCCAAGGACGTGGGGCATATGGCTACACCTTC. Translated, it gives CASSQGRGAYGYTF.

The V gene is TRBV29-1, the J gene TRBJ1-2; D might be TRBD1 (6 bases). The CDR3 runs to 15 residues. Germline lookup yields CDR1 SQVTM and CDR2 ANQGSEA. The V end was cut by 6 bases, the J end by 6 bases, with 23 bases between. Written as DNA, the CDR3 is TGCAGCGTCGTCGGGGACGCCAGGGGCGCGGATGGCTACACCTTC. It encodes CSVVGDARGADGYTF.

V usage is TRBV7-2 and J usage is TRBJ1-2; D might be TRBD1 (5 bases). The germline CDR1 and CDR2 sequences are SGHTA and FQGNSA. Trimming shortened V by 8 bases and J by 4 bases, and 14 bases separated the two germline ends. This CDR3 comprises 13 residues. The CDR3 region is CASAPRGTYGYTF. CDR3 nucleotides: TGTGCCAGCGCACCGCGGGGGACCTATGGCTACACCTTC.

This chain links TRBV15 with TRBJ1-3; D is possibly TRBD1 (6 bases). This CDR3 region has 16 residues. Germline CDR1 reads LNHNV; CDR2 reads YYDKDF (reference sequence). V was clipped by 3 bases and J by 2 bases, with 14 bases between them. CDR3 protein: CATSRVTDSPGNTIYF. The CDR3 DNA is TGTGCCACCAGCAGGGTGACGGACAGCCCTGGAAACACCATATATTTT. Looking up the rest from reference TRBV15 and TRBJ1-3 gives the full variable domain: DAMVIQNPRYQVTQFGKPVTLSCSQTLNHNVMYWYQQKSSQAPKLLFHYYDKDFNNEADTPDNFQSRRPNTSFCFLDIRSPGLGDTAMYLCATSRVTDSPGNTIYFGEGSWLTVV.

This clone appeared a single time. V and J are TRBV10-3 and TRBJ2-5; tentatively, D is TRBD2 (6 bases). Germline V gene data show CDR1 as ENHRY and CDR2 as SYGVKD. This CDR3 is 15 amino acids long. Trimming shortened V by 2 bases and J by 1 base, and 11 bases separated the two germline ends. The CDR3 reads CAISEKLAPQETQYF. CDR3 DNA sequence: TGTGCCATCAGTGAGAAACTAGCCCCCCAAGAGACCCAGTACTTC.

This clone has just one count. The CDR3 DNA reads as TGTGCCAGCAGCTTAAAAACAGGGGTCAATCAGCCCCAGCATTTT. This sequence encodes CASSLKTGVNQPQHF. This rearrangement joins TRBV7-2 to TRBJ1-5; TRBD1 aligns across 7 bases. V trimming: 2 bases; J trimming: 3 bases; junction bases outside the gene matches: 4. CDR1 and CDR2 (germline): SGHTA, FQGNSA. This CDR3 is built from 15 residues.

This chain joins TRBV4-1 and TRBJ1-1, with 9 nucleotides matching TRBD1. V lost 4 bases and J lost 5; bases outside the gene matches: 2. The CDR3 has 13 amino acids. Per the germline V gene, CDR1 is MGHRA and CDR2 is YSYEKL. The CDR3 DNA sequence: TGCGCCAGCAGCCGACAGGGGGTTACTGAAGCTTTCTTT. Protein: CASSRQGVTEAFF.

The chain employs TRBV5-1 and TRBJ2-7, with 10 nucleotides matching TRBD1. V lost 1 base to trimming and J lost 5 bases; unmatched junction nucleotides: 3. The CDR3 has 14 amino acids. Germline lookup yields CDR1 SGHRS and CDR2 YFSETQ. CDR3 sequence (DNA): TGCGCCAGCAGCTTGAGACAGGGGGCGGACGAGCAGTACTTC. This sequence encodes CASSLRQGADEQYF.

V and J are TRBV6-6 and TRBJ2-7, with a weak D call TRBD1 (6 bases). The germline CDR1 and CDR2 sequences are MNHNY and SVGAGI (reference sequence). The V end was cut by 5 bases, the J end by 4 bases, with 9 bases between. The CDR3 is 12 amino acids. The chain's CDR3 is CASSLQGYEQYF. CDR3 nucleotide sequence: TGTGCCAGCAGTCTACAGGGATACGAGCAGTACTTC.

J is TRBJ1-1 and V is TRBV9, with TRBD1 identical over 9 bases. The ends lost 3 bases at V and 1 base at J; junction bases unmatched: 7. CDR1 SGDLS and CDR2 YYNGEE come from the germline V gene. CDR3 length: 16 amino acids. In nucleotides, the CDR3 is TGTGCCAGCAGCGCCCAACAGGGGGCTGGGAACACTGAAGCTTTCTTT. This gives the protein CASSAQQGAGNTEAFF.

This clone has a handful of counts. The chain links TRBV4-3 to TRBJ2-1; maybe TRBD2 (7 bases). V was shortened by 4 bases and J by 3 bases, with 16 bases between the two germline ends. The CDR3 is made up of 16 amino acids. The germline V gene encodes CDR1 LGHNA and CDR2 YSLEER. The CDR3 sequence: CASSLLGGGDYNEQFF. As DNA, the CDR3 is TGCGCCAGCAGCCTCTTAGGAGGGGGGGACTACAATGAGCAGTTCTTC.

V is TRBV19 and J is TRBJ2-7; 11 nucleotides match TRBD1. Trimming removed 5 bases from V and 6 bases from J; junction bases left unmatched: 3. Germline V lookup: CDR1 LNHDA, CDR2 SQIVND (reference sequence). CDR3 size: 13 residues. In DNA, the CDR3 is TGTGCCAGTAGTCTCGGGACAGGGGGCGAGCAGTACTTC. Its protein is CASSLGTGGEQYF.

This clone has only a few counts. The V call is TRBV5-1, the J call TRBJ2-1; 9 positions agree with TRBD1. This CDR3 region has 15 residues. Per the germline V gene, CDR1 is SGHRS and CDR2 is YFSETQ. With 1 base clipped from V and 9 bases from J, the junction kept 8 bases outside the gene matches. DNA of the CDR3: TGCGCCAGCAGCTTGAGGCTAGGACAGGGGAGTGAGCAGTTCTTC. It translates to CASSLRLGQGSEQFF.

The CDR3 spells CASSPPVLSGNTIYF. CDR3 nucleotides: TGTGCCAGCAGCCCACCAGTTCTCTCTGGAAACACCATATATTTT. This chain connects TRBV9 to TRBJ1-3, with unresolved D. V dropped 4 bases and J dropped 0 bases, with 11 bases sitting between them. CDR1 is SGDLS, CDR2 YYNGEE, per germline. The CDR3 spans 15 residues.

The V call is TRBV7-9, the J call TRBJ2-7; 7 bases match TRBD1. Germline V gene sequence: CDR1 SEHNR, CDR2 FQNEAQ (reference sequence). V trimming: 1 base; J trimming: 2 bases; junction bases outside the gene matches: 5. The CDR3 runs to 15 residues. CDR3: CASSLVQGIAYEQYF. CDR3 nucleotide sequence: TGTGCCAGCAGCTTAGTACAGGGGATAGCCTACGAGCAGTACTTC.

This chain connects TRBV30 to TRBJ1-2; D is uncertain. Trimming took off 2 bases at V and 5 bases at J, with 6 bases between the two ends. Germline CDR1 and CDR2: GTSNPN and SVGIG (reference sequence). The length of the CDR3 is 11 residues. The CDR3 sequence: CAWSRGYGYTF. CDR3 bases: TGTGCCTGGAGTAGAGGGTATGGCTACACCTTC.

The chain has TRBV14 and TRBJ1-3, with 7 bases that match TRBD1. The CDR3 sequence is 18 residues long. CDR1 and CDR2 (germline): SGHDN, FVKESK. Unmatched junction bases numbered 14, after V lost 5 bases and J lost 1 base. CDR3 protein: CASSALTGAIGSGNTIYF. The CDR3 nucleotides read TGTGCCAGCAGCGCACTTACAGGGGCCATCGGGTCTGGAAACACCATATATTTT.

The rearrangement uses TRBV10-1 and TRBJ2-6; D is unresolved. The ends were cut back, 11 bases at V and 0 bases at J, with 17 bases in the middle. The germline V gene has CDR1 WNHNN and CDR2 SYGVQD (reference sequence). CDR3 length: 16 residues. The CDR3 reads CAVSDQVNSGANVLTF. Written as DNA, the CDR3 is TGCGCCGTCTCAGACCAGGTCAACTCTGGGGCCAACGTCCTGACTTTC.

The J gene is TRBJ2-5, the V gene TRBV28, with 8 bases lining up with TRBD2. The CDR3 sequence is 15 residues long. In germline, CDR1 is MDHEN, CDR2 SYDVKM. J gave up 2 bases and V 1 base, and 3 bases lay outside the gene matches. CDR3 sequence: CASSLYSGGQETQYF. The CDR3 coding sequence is TGTGCCAGCAGTTTATACAGCGGGGGTCAAGAGACCCAGTACTTC.

The chain links TRBV4-1 to TRBJ1-6, with D tentatively TRBD1 (6 bases). Trimming shortened V by 2 bases and J by 6 bases, and 11 bases separated the two germline ends. Germline V gives CDR1 MGHRA, CDR2 YSYEKL. This CDR3 spans 15 amino acids. The CDR3 reads CASSQMGQINSPLHF. CDR3 coding DNA: TGCGCCAGCAGCCAAATGGGACAAATTAATTCACCCCTCCACTTT.

Only a few counts were recorded for this clone. This rearrangement joins TRBV9 to TRBJ2-5; maybe TRBD2 (5 bases). The CDR3 runs to 15 residues. V dropped 2 bases and J dropped 4 bases, with 15 bases sitting between them. The V gene's germline CDR1 is SGDLS and CDR2 YYNGEE. CDR3: CASSVGEVLRETQYF. The DNA of the CDR3 is TGTGCCAGCAGCGTGGGAGAGGTACTTAGAGAGACCCAGTACTTC.

This CDR3 reads CASSGAGGPYNEQFF. The CDR3 DNA reads TGTGCCAGCAGTGGAGCGGGGGGGCCGTACAATGAGCAGTTCTTC. The chain combines TRBV27 with TRBJ2-1, with 10 bases fitting TRBD2. After removal of 5 bases from V and 4 bases from J, the junction contained 5 bases not matched to a gene. Germline CDR1 MNHEY, CDR2 SMNVEV (reference sequence). This CDR3 spans 15 amino acids.